One sample yielded the 25 T cell receptor beta chains listed below, sequenced in a study of graft-versus-host responses after intestinal transplantation (dated by TCRdb to 2020 to 2022). Intraepithelial and lamina propria lymphocytes were isolated from graft specimens using dithiothreitol, EDTA incubations and collagenase D digestion. The method was the immunoSEQ multiplex PCR assay. The source is immuneACCESS, and TCRdb retained only in-frame sequences with V and J called. Part of the clones is not carried over; for the studies checked, unresolved V genes explain less than half of this, and the remainder is unexplained. Present in this sample are about 15,000 clones, 70% to 75% of which were seen just once. Together, the top ten hold nearly 3.5% of the sample. The source material was ileum tissue, sampled 14 days after transplant. The receptors derive from a human patient who received an intestinal transplant, so some T cells may come from the graft donor.

This clone has just a few counts. V gene TRBV28 combines with J gene TRBJ2-7; tentatively, D is TRBD2 (7 bases). CDR1 is MDHEN and CDR2 is SYDVKM in the germline V gene. The CDR3 extends over 14 amino acids. Deletions cut 6 bases from V and 7 bases from J, with 19 bases between. The CDR3 here is CASSLTKGGEEQYF. DNA for the CDR3: TGTGCCAGCAGCTTAACAAAAGGGGGGGAAGAGCAGTACTTC.

CDR3 DNA sequence: TGTGCCAGCAGTGCCTTTGGGGGCGAGCAGTACTTC. This codes for CASSAFGGEQYF. The chain employs TRBV6-5 and TRBJ2-7; D tentatively fits TRBD1 or TRBD2 (5 bases each). The germline CDR1 and CDR2 sequences are MNHEY and SVGAGI. CDR3 length equals 12 residues. Trimming shortened V by 5 bases and J by 6 bases, and 11 bases separated the two germline ends.

A note on this clone: The sample carries other DNA sequences with the same CDR3. The chain has TRBV4-2 and TRBJ2-7; TRBD1 matches 7 bases. Germline values: CDR1 LGHNA, CDR2 YNFKEQ. The junction had 6 bases not matched to a gene; V was cut back by 4 bases and J by 6 bases. This CDR3 comprises 13 residues. DNA for the CDR3: TGTGCCAGCAGCCGTACAACAGGGGCCGAGCAGTACTTC. It translates to CASSRTTGAEQYF.

This clone was counted only a few times. The J gene is TRBJ2-2, the V gene TRBV7-9, with D unresolved. Germline V gene data show CDR1 as SEHNR and CDR2 as FQNEAQ (reference sequence). V gave up 2 bases and J gave up 2 bases, with 3 bases separating them. This CDR3 region has 13 residues. The CDR3 nucleotides read TGTGCCAGCAGCTTAATTAACACCGGGGAGCTGTTTTTT. This codes for CASSLINTGELFF.

The V call is TRBV2, the J call TRBJ2-7; 7 bases map to TRBD1. The germline V gene has CDR1 SNHLY and CDR2 FYNNEI. The CDR3 sequence is 15 residues long. Trimming at V came to 5 bases and at J to 1 base, leaving 8 bases not matched to a gene. The CDR3 sequence: CASSRDSVISYEQYF. CDR3 in DNA: TGTGCCAGCAGTCGGGACAGCGTAATTTCCTACGAGCAGTACTTC.

The rearrangement uses TRBV7-2 and TRBJ1-2, with 7 bases aligning to TRBD1. V trimming: 4 bases; J trimming: 3 bases; junction bases outside the gene matches: 5. The CDR3 spans 14 residues. Germline CDR1 is SGHTA and CDR2 is FQGNSA. The CDR3 reads CASSSQGYDYGYTF. In DNA, the CDR3 is TGTGCCAGCAGCTCACAGGGGTATGACTATGGCTACACCTTC.

The chain combines TRBV27 with TRBJ1-1, with unresolved D. This CDR3 comprises 15 residues. Trimming took off 5 bases at V and 1 base at J, with 14 bases between the two ends. Looked up from germline, CDR1 is MNHEY and CDR2 is SMNVEV (reference sequence). The CDR3 loop reads CASSINGLGNTEAFF. The DNA of the CDR3 is TGTGCCAGCAGTATTAACGGACTCGGGAACACTGAAGCTTTCTTT.

The chain is built from TRBV6-1 and TRBJ2-7; the D gene could be TRBD1 or TRBD2 (5 bases each). V lost 1 base and J lost 0, with 10 bases in between. The CDR3 extends over 15 amino acids. Per the germline V gene, CDR1 is MNHNS and CDR2 is SASEGT. CDR3 sequence (DNA): TGTGCCAGCAGTGAAGGTAGGGACCCCTCCTACGAGCAGTACTTC. It encodes CASSEGRDPSYEQYF.

This rearrangement joins TRBV30 to TRBJ1-2; the D gene is possibly TRBD1 (6 bases). This CDR3 has 16 residues. Germline loops: CDR1 GTSNPN, CDR2 SVGIG (reference sequence). The chain's CDR3 is CAVTRGARYYNYGYTF. The CDR3 DNA reads TGTGCTGTGACCCGGGGGGCTCGATACTATAACTATGGCTACACCTTC.

The chain couples TRBV4-1 to TRBJ1-2, with D hard to call. The V gene's germline CDR1 is MGHRA and CDR2 YSYEKL. CDR3 size: 16 residues. Between the trimmed V and J ends, which lost 0 bases and 2 bases, there was a span of 13 bases. The CDR3 sequence: CASSQDWVENNYGYTF. The CDR3 nucleotides read TGCGCCAGCAGCCAAGATTGGGTAGAGAACAACTATGGCTACACCTTC.

The rearrangement links TRBV29-1 to TRBJ2-7; D is possibly TRBD1 (5 bases). The CDR3 sequence is 11 residues long. CDR1 is SQVTM, CDR2 ANQGSEA, per germline. V was shortened by 4 bases and J by 5 bases, with 9 bases between the two germline ends. The CDR3 DNA follows: TGCAGCGTTGGCAGGGTCCACGAGCAGTACTTC. It is translated as CSVGRVHEQYF.

This chain connects TRBV6-1 to TRBJ2-2, with D perhaps assigned TRBD1 or TRBD2 (5 bases each). Germline CDR1 is MNHNS and CDR2 is SASEGT. Trimming removed 7 bases at V and 13 bases at J, with 13 bases between. The CDR3 has 11 residues. The CDR3 nucleotides read TGTGCCAGCAAGTTTGCAGGGACGCTGTTTTTT. Translation gives CASKFAGTLFF.

The rearrangement uses TRBV7-9 and TRBJ1-5; 7 positions agree with TRBD1. This CDR3 is built from 14 residues. V shed 4 bases, J shed 5 bases, and the junction held 5 bases outside the gene matches. CDR1 and CDR2 (germline): SEHNR, FQNEAQ (reference sequence). The CDR3: CASSSGTEDQPQHF. CDR3 DNA: TGTGCCAGCAGCTCAGGGACAGAAGATCAGCCCCAGCATTTT. Drawing the rest from reference TRBV7-9 and TRBJ1-5, the complete variable domain is DTGVSQNPRHKITKRGQNVTFRCDPISEHNRLYWYRQTLGQGPEFLTYFQNEAQLEKSRLLSDRFSAERPKGSFSTLEIQRTEQGDSAMYLCASSSGTEDQPQHFGDGTRLSIL.

This sequence joins TRBV7-2 and TRBJ2-2; a weak D match, TRBD1 (5 bases). The germline V gene encodes CDR1 SGHTA and CDR2 FQGNSA. The CDR3 is 14 amino acids. V lost 4 bases to trimming and J lost 1 base, with 7 bases between them. DNA of the CDR3: TGTGCCAGCAGCTCTACAGGGAACACCGGGGAGCTGTTTTTT. Protein: CASSSTGNTGELFF.

This chain uses TRBV21-1 with TRBJ1-5. TRBV21-1 has pseudogene status. This CDR3 has 12 amino acids. The CDR3 DNA follows: TGTGCCAGCAGCGCTGGGAGGCCGCCCCAGCATTTT. Protein sequence: CASSAGRPPQHF.

The V gene is TRBV5-4, the J gene TRBJ1-3, with TRBD1 matching over 11 bases. Germline CDR1 reads SGHNT; CDR2 reads YYREEE (reference sequence). V lost 0 bases and J lost 6; bases outside the gene matches: 5. The CDR3 runs 16 residues. The CDR3 region has the DNA TGTGCCAGCAGCTTGGCCGGGGACAGGGGGGTAAACACCATATATTTT. As protein: CASSLAGDRGVNTIYF.

The chain couples TRBV27 to TRBJ2-7, with 7 positions matching TRBD1. V lost 1 base and J lost 2; bases outside the gene matches: 5. The CDR3 runs to 15 residues. CDR1 and CDR2 from the germline V gene are MNHEY and SMNVEV (reference sequence). The CDR3 protein is CASSLFQGETYEQYF. Written as DNA, the CDR3 is TGTGCCAGCAGTTTATTTCAGGGGGAAACCTACGAGCAGTACTTC.

CDR3 residues: CASSSGTGNGYTF. The DNA for the CDR3 is TGTGCCAGCAGCTCTGGGACAGGAAATGGCTACACCTTC. This rearrangement joins TRBV7-3 to TRBJ1-2, with 8 positions matching TRBD1. This CDR3 is built from 13 residues. J was trimmed by 6 bases and V by 4 bases; bases with no gene match: 4. Germline V gene lookup returns CDR1 SGHTA and CDR2 FQGTGA.

The chain is built from TRBV30 and TRBJ1-1, with TRBD1 identical over 7 bases. Germline V gene lookup returns CDR1 GTSNPN and CDR2 SVGIG (reference sequence). This CDR3 comprises 15 residues. The V segment lost 3 bases and the J segment 1 base; nucleotides outside the gene matches: 8. The CDR3 reads CAWRRDSQENTEAFF. The CDR3 nucleotides are TGTGCCTGGAGACGGGACAGTCAAGAGAACACTGAAGCTTTCTTT.

The chain joins TRBV5-1 to TRBJ2-7; D gene uncertain. The V gene's germline CDR1 is SGHRS and CDR2 YFSETQ. The CDR3 spans 13 residues. Trimming stripped 0 bases from V and 3 bases from J, with 7 bases between. The CDR3 loop is CASSLGSGYEQYF. For the CDR3, the DNA is TGCGCCAGCAGCTTGGGTTCGGGCTACGAGCAGTACTTC. Together with reference TRBV5-1 and TRBJ2-7, the CDR3 gives the full variable domain: KAGVTQTPRYLIKTRGQQVTLSCSPISGHRSVSWYQQTPGQGLQFLFEYFSETQRNKGNFPGRFSGRQFSNSRSEMNVSTLELGDSALYLCASSLGSGYEQYFGPGTRLTVT.

The rearrangement uses TRBV30 and TRBJ2-5, with D tentatively TRBD1 or TRBD2 (5 bases each). The V gene's germline CDR1 is GTSNPN and CDR2 SVGIG (reference sequence). This CDR3 is 16 amino acids long. V gave up 2 bases and J gave up 5 bases, with 21 bases separating them. The CDR3 loop is CAWSPYGRGRYETQYF. The CDR3 bases are TGTGCCTGGAGTCCTTATGGACGGGGCCGTTACGAGACCCAGTACTTC.

The gene calls are TRBV29-1 and TRBJ2-7; D is perhaps TRBD1 or TRBD2 (5 bases each). This CDR3 has 12 amino acids. CDR1 SQVTM and CDR2 ANQGSEA come from the germline V gene. Trimming left V 6 bases short and J 7 bases short, with 16 bases between. The CDR3 spells CSVQGAWGEQYF. The CDR3 region has the DNA TGCAGCGTCCAAGGGGCCTGGGGGGAGCAGTACTTC.

Notes on this clone: The same CDR3 arises from other DNA sequences in this sample as well. The chain couples TRBV6-6 to TRBJ2-7; D might be TRBD2 (6 bases). Deletions cut 0 bases from V and 2 bases from J, with 11 bases between. CDR1 and CDR2 (germline): MNHNY, SVGAGI (reference sequence). CDR3 size: 15 residues. The CDR3 sequence: CASSYSRTNPYEQYF. CDR3 bases: TGTGCCAGCAGTTACTCGAGGACTAACCCCTACGAGCAGTACTTC.

The chain employs TRBV12-5 and TRBJ1-4, with TRBD1 matching 7 bases. With V trimmed by 1 base and J by 8 bases, 4 bases remained unmatched. CDR1 LGHNT and CDR2 FRNRAP come from the germline V gene. This CDR3 has 14 amino acids. CDR3 loop: CASGLGQGLEKLFF. In DNA form, the CDR3 reads TGTGCTAGTGGTTTGGGACAGGGCTTGGAAAAACTGTTTTTT.

The gene calls are TRBV9 and TRBJ2-1, with D perhaps matching TRBD2 (6 bases). Trimming removed 4 bases at V and 2 bases at J, with 13 bases between. Per the germline V gene, CDR1 is SGDLS and CDR2 is YYNGEE. CDR3 length: 15 residues. Here the CDR3 DNA reads TGTGCCAGCAGCCCGCGGGACCGTACCTACAATGAGCAGTTCTTC. This sequence encodes CASSPRDRTYNEQFF.